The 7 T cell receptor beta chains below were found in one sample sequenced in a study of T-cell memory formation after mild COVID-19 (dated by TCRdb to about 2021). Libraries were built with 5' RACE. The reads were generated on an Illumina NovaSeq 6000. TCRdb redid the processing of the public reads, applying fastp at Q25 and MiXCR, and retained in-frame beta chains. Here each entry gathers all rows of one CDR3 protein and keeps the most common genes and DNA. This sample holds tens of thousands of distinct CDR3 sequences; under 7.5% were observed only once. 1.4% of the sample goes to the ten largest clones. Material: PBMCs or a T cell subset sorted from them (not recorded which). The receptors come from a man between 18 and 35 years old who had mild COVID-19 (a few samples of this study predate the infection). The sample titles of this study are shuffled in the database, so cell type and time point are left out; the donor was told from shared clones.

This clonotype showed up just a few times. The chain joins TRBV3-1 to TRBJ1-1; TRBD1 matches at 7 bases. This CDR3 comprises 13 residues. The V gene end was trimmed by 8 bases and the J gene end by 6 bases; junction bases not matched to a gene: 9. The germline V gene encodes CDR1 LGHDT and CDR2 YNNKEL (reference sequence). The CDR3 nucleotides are TGTGCCAGCCTAGACAGGGAGAAAGCTGAAGCTTTCTTT. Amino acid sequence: CASLDREKAEAFF.

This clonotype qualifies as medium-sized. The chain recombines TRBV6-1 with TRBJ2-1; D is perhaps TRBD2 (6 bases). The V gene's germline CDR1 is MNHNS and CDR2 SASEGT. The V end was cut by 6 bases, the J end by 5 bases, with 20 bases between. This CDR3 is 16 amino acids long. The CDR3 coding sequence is TGTGCCAGCAGACTCGGGTCGGGACGGGGGAACAATGAGCAGTTCTTC. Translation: CASRLGSGRGNNEQFF.

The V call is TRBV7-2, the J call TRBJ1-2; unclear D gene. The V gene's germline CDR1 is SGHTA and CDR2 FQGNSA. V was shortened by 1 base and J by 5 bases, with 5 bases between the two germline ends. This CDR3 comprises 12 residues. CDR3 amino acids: CASSLGAYGYTF. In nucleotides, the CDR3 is TGTGCCAGCAGCTTAGGGGCGTATGGCTACACCTTC. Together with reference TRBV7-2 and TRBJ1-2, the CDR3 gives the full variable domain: GAGVSQSPSNKVTEKGKDVELRCDPISGHTALYWYRQSLGQGLEFLIYFQGNSAPDKSGLPSDRFSAERTGGSVSTLTIQRTQQEDSAVYLCASSLGAYGYTFGSGTRLTVV.

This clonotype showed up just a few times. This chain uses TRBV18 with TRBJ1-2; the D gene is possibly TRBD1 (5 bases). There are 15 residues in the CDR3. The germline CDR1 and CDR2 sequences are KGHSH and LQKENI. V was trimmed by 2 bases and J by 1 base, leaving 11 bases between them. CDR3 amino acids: CASSPSREDNYGYTF. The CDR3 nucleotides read TGTGCCAGCTCACCATCCAGGGAAGATAACTATGGCTACACCTTC.

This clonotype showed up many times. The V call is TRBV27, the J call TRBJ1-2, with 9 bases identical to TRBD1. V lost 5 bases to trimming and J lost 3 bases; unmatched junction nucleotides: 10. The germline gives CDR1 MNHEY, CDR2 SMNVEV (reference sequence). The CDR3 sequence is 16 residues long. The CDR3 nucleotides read TGTGCCAGCAGTCCCCCGTTTGGGGACAGGGACTATGGCTACACCTTC. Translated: CASSPPFGDRDYGYTF.

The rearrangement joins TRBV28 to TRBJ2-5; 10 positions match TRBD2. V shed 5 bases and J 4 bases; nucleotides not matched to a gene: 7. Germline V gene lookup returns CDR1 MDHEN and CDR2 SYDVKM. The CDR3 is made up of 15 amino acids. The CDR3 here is CASSPPLAGRETQYF. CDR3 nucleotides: TGTGCCAGCAGTCCGCCACTAGCGGGGCGAGAGACCCAGTACTTC. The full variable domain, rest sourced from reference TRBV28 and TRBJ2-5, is DVKVTQSSRYLVKRTGEKVFLECVQDMDHENMFWYRQDPGLGLRLIYFSYDVKMKEKGDIPEGYSVSREKKERFSLILESASTNQTSMYLCASSPPLAGRETQYFGPGTRLLVL.

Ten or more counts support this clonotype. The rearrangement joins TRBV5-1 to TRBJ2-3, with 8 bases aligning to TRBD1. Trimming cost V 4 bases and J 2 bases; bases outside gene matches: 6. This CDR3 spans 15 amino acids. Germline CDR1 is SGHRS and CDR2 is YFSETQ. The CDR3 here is CASSTTGDPTDTQYF. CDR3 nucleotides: TGCGCCAGCAGCACGACAGGGGATCCCACAGATACGCAGTATTTT.